The present T cell receptor beta chain was sequenced within a study of T cell clones after liver transplantation. J lost 4 bases, V lost 4 bases, and 10 bases had no gene match. The CDR3 is 16 residues long. In germline, CDR1 is SGHRS, CDR2 YFSETQ. TCRdb's copy holds only in-frame clones and misses some; the assay was immunoSEQ multiplex PCR. The repertoire includes 55,000 to 80,000 clones, about nine tenths of them detected once, and roughly 3% sits in the top ten. The source of this sequence is a human donor who received a liver transplant. The sample was CD4+ T cells from blood, taken before liver transplant. The chain recombines TRBV5-1 with TRBJ2-3; 9 bases are shared with TRBD2. The CDR3 DNA is TGCGCCAGCAGCCCTGGGGGACTAGCAAGCGCAGATACGCAGTATTTT. Protein: CASSPGGLASADTQYF.